This T cell receptor (beta chain) was sequenced for a study of identical twins. This clonotype occurred a few times. This CDR3 region has 13 residues. V lost 2 bases and J lost 4, with 7 bases in between. TCRdb reprocessed the 5' RACE reads with MiXCR, giving one entry per CDR3 protein. This sample has hundreds of thousands of distinct CDR3 sequences, with 21% found just once. All donors comprised healthy Caucasians. This sample also appeared in a second study, on T cells expressing NK-cell markers.

The specimen was PBMCs. V usage is TRBV12-3 or TRBV12-4 and J usage is TRBJ2-3; no definite D call. The clonotype was recovered from a woman younger than 30 in good health. The DNA of the CDR3 is TGTGCCAGCAGTTTAAAATCCCCAGATACGCAGTATTTT. Translation: CASSLKSPDTQYF.